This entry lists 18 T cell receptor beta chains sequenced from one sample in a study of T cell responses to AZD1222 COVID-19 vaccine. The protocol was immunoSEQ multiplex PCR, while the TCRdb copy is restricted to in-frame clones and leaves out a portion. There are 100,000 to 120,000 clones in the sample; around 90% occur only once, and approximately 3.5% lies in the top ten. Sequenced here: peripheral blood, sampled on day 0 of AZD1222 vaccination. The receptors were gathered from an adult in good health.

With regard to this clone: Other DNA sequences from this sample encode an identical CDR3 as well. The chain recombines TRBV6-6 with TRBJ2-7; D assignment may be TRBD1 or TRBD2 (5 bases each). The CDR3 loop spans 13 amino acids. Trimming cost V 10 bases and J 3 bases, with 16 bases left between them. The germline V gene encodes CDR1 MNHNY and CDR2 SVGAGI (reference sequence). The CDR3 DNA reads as TGTGCCACCCGGAGAGGGGTTCTCTACGAGCAGTACTTC. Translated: CATRRGVLYEQYF.

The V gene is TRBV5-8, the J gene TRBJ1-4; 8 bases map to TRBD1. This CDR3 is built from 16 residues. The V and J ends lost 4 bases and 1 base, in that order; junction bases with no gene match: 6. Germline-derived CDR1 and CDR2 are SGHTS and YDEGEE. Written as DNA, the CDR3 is TGTGCCAGCAGCCTAGACAGGGGTGGAACTAATGAAAAACTGTTTTTT. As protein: CASSLDRGGTNEKLFF. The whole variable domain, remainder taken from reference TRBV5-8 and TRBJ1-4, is EAGVTQSPTHLIKTRGQQATLRCSPISGHTSVYWYQQALGLGLQFLLWYDEGEERNRGNFPPRFSGRQFPNYSSELNVNALELEDSALYLCASSLDRGGTNEKLFFGSGTQLSVL.

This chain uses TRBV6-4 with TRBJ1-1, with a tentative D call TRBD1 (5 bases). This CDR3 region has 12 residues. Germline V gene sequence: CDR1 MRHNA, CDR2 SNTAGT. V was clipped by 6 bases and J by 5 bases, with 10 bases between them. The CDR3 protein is CASRGVGTEAFF. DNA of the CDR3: TGTGCCAGCAGGGGGGTGGGGACTGAAGCTTTCTTT.

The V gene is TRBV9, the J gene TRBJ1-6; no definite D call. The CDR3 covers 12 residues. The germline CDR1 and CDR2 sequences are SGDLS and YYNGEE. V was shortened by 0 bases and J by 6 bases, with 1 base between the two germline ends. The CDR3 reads CASSVANSPLHF. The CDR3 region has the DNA TGTGCCAGCAGCGTAGCTAATTCACCCCTCCACTTT. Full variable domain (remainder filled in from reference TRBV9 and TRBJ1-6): DSGVTQTPKHLITATGQRVTLRCSPRSGDLSVYWYQQSLDQGLQFLIQYYNGEERAKGNILERFSAQQFPDLHSELNLSSLELGDSALYFCASSVANSPLHFGNGTRLTVT.

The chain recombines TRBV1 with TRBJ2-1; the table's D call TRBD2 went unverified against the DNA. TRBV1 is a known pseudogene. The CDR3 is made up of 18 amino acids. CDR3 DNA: TGCACCAGCAGCCAAGCTCATCAGTCGGGGGAAGGTATAGATGAGCAGTTCTTC. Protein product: CTSSQAHQSGEGIDEQFF.

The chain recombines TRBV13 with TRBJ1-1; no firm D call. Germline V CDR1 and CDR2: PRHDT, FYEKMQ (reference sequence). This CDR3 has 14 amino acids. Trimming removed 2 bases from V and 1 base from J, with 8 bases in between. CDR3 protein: CASSLIGRNTEAFF. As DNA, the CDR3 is TGTGCCAGCAGCTTAATTGGCAGGAACACTGAAGCTTTCTTT. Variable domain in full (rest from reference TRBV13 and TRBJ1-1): AAGVIQSPRHLIKEKRETATLKCYPIPRHDTVYWYQQGPGQDPQFLISFYEKMQSDKGSIPDRFSAQQFSDYHSELNMSSLELGDSALYFCASSLIGRNTEAFFGQGTRLTVV.

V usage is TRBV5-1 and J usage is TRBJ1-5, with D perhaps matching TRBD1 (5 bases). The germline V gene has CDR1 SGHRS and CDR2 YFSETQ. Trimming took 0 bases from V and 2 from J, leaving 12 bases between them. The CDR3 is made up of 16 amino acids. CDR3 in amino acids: CASSLDGGGGNQPQHF. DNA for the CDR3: TGCGCCAGCAGCTTGGATGGGGGAGGGGGCAATCAGCCCCAGCATTTT.

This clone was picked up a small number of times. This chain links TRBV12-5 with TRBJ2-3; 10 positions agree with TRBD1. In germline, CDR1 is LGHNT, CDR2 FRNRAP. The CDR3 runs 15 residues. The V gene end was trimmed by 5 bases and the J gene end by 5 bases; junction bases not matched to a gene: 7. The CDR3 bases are TGTGCTAGTGGTCCCGGACAGGGGGTTGTAGATACGCAGTATTTT. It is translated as CASGPGQGVVDTQYF.

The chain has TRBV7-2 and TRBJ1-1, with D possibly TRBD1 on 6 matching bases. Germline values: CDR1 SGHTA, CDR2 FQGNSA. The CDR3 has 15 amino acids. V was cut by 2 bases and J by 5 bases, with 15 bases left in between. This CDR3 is CASSLISGARTEAFF. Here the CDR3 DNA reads TGTGCCAGCAGCTTAATCTCGGGGGCGCGGACTGAAGCTTTCTTT.

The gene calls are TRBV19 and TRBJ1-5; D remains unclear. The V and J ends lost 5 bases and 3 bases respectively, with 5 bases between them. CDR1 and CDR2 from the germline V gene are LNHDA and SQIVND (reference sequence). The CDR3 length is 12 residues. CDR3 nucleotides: TGTGCCAGTAGTTACCTCAATCAGCCCCAGCATTTT. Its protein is CASSYLNQPQHF. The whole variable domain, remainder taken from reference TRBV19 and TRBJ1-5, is DGGITQSPKYLFRKEGQNVTLSCEQNLNHDAMYWYRQDPGQGLRLIYYSQIVNDFQKGDIAEGYSVSREKKESFPLTVTSAQKNPTAFYLCASSYLNQPQHFGDGTRLSIL.

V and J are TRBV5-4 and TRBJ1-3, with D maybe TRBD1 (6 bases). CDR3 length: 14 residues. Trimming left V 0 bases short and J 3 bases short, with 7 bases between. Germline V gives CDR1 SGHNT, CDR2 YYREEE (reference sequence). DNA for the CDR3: TGTGCCAGCAGCTTGGGGACAGATGGAAACACCATATATTTT. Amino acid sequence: CASSLGTDGNTIYF.

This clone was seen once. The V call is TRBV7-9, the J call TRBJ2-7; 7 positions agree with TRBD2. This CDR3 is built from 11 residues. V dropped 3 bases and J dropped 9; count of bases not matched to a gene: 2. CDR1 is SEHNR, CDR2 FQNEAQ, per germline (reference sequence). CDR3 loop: CASSFAGAQYF. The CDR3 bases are TGTGCCAGCAGCTTTGCGGGAGCGCAGTACTTC.

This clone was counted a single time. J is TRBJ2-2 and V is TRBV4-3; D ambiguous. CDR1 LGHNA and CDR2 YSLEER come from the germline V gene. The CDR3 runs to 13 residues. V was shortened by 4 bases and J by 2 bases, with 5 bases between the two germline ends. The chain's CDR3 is CASSRTNTGELFF. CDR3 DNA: TGCGCCAGCAGCCGCACAAACACCGGGGAGCTGTTTTTT.

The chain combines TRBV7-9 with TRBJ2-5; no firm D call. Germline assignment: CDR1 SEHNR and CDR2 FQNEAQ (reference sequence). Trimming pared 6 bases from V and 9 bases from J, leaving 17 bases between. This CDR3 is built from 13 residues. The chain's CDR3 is CASRSPGRRAQYF. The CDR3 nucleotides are TGTGCCAGCAGATCCCCGGGCCGAAGGGCCCAGTACTTC.

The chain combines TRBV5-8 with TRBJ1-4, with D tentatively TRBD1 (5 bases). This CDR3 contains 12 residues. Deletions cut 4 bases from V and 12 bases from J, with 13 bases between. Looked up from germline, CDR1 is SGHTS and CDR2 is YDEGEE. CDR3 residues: CASSPRGIELFF. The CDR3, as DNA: TGTGCCAGCAGCCCCCGGGGGATCGAACTGTTTTTT.

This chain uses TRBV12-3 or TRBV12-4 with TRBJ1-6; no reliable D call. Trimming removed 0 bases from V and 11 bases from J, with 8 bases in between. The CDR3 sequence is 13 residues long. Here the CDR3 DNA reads TGTGCCAGCAGTTTAGCGCAACGAGCACCCCTCCACTTT. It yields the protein CASSLAQRAPLHF.

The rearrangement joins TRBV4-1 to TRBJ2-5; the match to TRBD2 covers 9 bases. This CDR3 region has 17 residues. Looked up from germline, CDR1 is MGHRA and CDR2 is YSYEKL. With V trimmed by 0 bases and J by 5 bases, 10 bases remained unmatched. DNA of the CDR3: TGCGCCAGCAGCCAAGATCCGCGCGGGAGGGCCGGCGAGACCCAGTACTTC. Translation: CASSQDPRGRAGETQYF.

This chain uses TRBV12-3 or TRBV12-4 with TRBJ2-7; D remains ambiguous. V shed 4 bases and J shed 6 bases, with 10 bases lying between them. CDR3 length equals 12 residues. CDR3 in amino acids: CASSYQMAEQYF. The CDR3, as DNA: TGTGCCAGCAGTTACCAGATGGCCGAGCAGTACTTC.